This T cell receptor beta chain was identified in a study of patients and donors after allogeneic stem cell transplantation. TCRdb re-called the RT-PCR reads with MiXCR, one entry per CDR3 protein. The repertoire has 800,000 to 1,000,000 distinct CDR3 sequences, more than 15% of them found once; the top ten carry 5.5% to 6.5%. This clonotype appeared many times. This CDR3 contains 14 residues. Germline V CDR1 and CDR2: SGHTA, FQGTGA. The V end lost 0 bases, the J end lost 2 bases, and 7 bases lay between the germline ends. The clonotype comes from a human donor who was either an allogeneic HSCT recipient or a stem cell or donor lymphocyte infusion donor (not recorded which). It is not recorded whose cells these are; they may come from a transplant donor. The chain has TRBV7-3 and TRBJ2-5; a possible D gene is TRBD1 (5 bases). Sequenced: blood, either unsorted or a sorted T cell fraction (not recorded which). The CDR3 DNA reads TGTGCCAGCAGCTTAACAGGGGCTCAAGAGACCCAGTACTTC. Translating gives CASSLTGAQETQYF.